The 10 T cell receptor beta chains listed next were all sequenced from one sample in a study of beta chain features in type 1 diabetes. Sequencing targeted expressed TCRB transcripts, as all isolated RNA had been reverse transcribed. The method was immunoSEQ multiplex PCR; TCRdb's version includes in-frame clones alone and lacks a portion of them. The data contain about 450,000 clones, 9.5% to 12% of them singletons. The sequencing sample was made of naive CD4+ T cells from blood. The receptors derive from a woman under 30 in good health.

This clone was detected a few times. The chain employs TRBV7-9 and TRBJ1-4; no reliable D call. The V end was cut by 1 base, the J end by 10 bases, with 7 bases between. Germline CDR1 SEHNR, CDR2 FQNEAQ (reference sequence). CDR3 length: 12 residues. The CDR3: CASSLDYSKLFF. The CDR3 DNA reads TGTGCCAGCAGCTTAGATTACTCAAAACTGTTTTTT.

The chain combines TRBV2 with TRBJ2-3, with 9 bases matching TRBD1. This CDR3 spans 15 amino acids. The V gene end was trimmed by 4 bases and the J gene end by 4 bases; junction bases not matched to a gene: 6. Germline values: CDR1 SNHLY, CDR2 FYNNEI. CDR3 nucleotides: TGTGCCAGCAGTGCTACAGGGGGCTGGGCAGATACGCAGTATTTT. This encodes CASSATGGWADTQYF.

The V and J genes are TRBV2 and TRBJ2-7; 10 bases agree with TRBD1. CDR1 is SNHLY, CDR2 FYNNEI, per germline. This CDR3 contains 15 residues. Trimming cost V 6 bases and J 5 bases; bases outside gene matches: 10. This CDR3 reads CASRVQRTGGNEQYF. The CDR3 DNA sequence: TGTGCCAGCAGGGTCCAAAGGACAGGGGGGAACGAGCAGTACTTC.

This clone came up a few times. The chain joins TRBV7-9 to TRBJ2-1; unclear D gene. Trimming removed 7 bases at V and 4 bases at J, with 14 bases between. CDR1 is SEHNR and CDR2 is FQNEAQ in the germline V gene (reference sequence). This CDR3 region has 14 residues. The CDR3 protein is CASNYPTLYNEQFF. The DNA for the CDR3 is TGTGCCAGCAACTACCCAACCCTATACAATGAGCAGTTCTTC.

This clone was found a few times. The genes are TRBV7-2 and TRBJ2-3; D ambiguous. V lost 5 bases and J lost 2, with 8 bases in between. Germline V gives CDR1 SGHTA, CDR2 FQGNSA. There are 13 residues in the CDR3. CDR3 DNA sequence: TGTGCCAGCAGCGTCCCAAACACAGATACGCAGTATTTT. Its translation: CASSVPNTDTQYF.

The chain carries TRBV6-6 and TRBJ1-2; 7 bases align to TRBD1. Trimming removed 6 bases from V and 5 bases from J; junction bases left unmatched: 3. The CDR3 runs 12 residues. Germline CDR1 MNHNY, CDR2 SVGAGI (reference sequence). CDR3 residues: CASSGQVYGYTF. CDR3 DNA: TGTGCCAGCAGCGGACAGGTGTATGGCTACACCTTC.

This clone occurred a few times. V gene TRBV29-1 combines with J gene TRBJ2-1, with D perhaps TRBD1 (5 bases). CDR1 is SQVTM, CDR2 ANQGSEA, per germline. The length of the CDR3 is 15 residues. The ends were cut back, 4 bases at V and 2 bases at J, with 15 bases in the middle. CDR3 DNA: TGCAGCGTTGCCAGGGCCACATACACCTACAATGAGCAGTTCTTC. Amino acids: CSVARATYTYNEQFF.

The chain employs TRBV5-4 and TRBJ2-7, with D perhaps matching TRBD1 (5 bases). V lost 0 bases and J lost 2, with 12 bases in between. Per germline, CDR1 SGHNT and CDR2 YYREEE (reference sequence). The CDR3 is 15 amino acids. The CDR3 sequence is CASSLGQGTTYEQYV. The CDR3 DNA sequence: TGTGCCAGCAGCTTGGGGCAGGGCACAACCTACGAGCAGTACGTC.

This clone was seen a few times. This chain joins TRBV9 and TRBJ2-3; D uncertain. Looked up from germline, CDR1 is SGDLS and CDR2 is YYNGEE. This CDR3 is built from 15 residues. Deletions cut 1 base from V and 0 bases from J, with 9 bases between. CDR3 in amino acids: CASSVMGSSTDTQYF. CDR3 DNA sequence: TGTGCCAGCAGCGTAATGGGGTCTAGCACAGATACGCAGTATTTT.

The chain employs TRBV7-9 and TRBJ1-1; TRBD1 is a possible D gene (5 bases). This CDR3 contains 15 residues. Between the trimmed V and J ends, which lost 5 bases and 6 bases, there was a span of 19 bases. From germline, CDR1 is SEHNR and CDR2 FQNEAQ (reference sequence). CDR3 DNA sequence: TGTGCCAGCAGCCTCCGGGACTACCCAGGCGCTGAAGCTTTCTTT. It encodes CASSLRDYPGAEAFF. The complete variable domain, with remaining parts taken from reference TRBV7-9 and TRBJ1-1, reads DTGVSQNPRHKITKRGQNVTFRCDPISEHNRLYWYRQTLGQGPEFLTYFQNEAQLEKSRLLSDRFSAERPKGSFSTLEIQRTEQGDSAMYLCASSLRDYPGAEAFFGQGTRLTVV.